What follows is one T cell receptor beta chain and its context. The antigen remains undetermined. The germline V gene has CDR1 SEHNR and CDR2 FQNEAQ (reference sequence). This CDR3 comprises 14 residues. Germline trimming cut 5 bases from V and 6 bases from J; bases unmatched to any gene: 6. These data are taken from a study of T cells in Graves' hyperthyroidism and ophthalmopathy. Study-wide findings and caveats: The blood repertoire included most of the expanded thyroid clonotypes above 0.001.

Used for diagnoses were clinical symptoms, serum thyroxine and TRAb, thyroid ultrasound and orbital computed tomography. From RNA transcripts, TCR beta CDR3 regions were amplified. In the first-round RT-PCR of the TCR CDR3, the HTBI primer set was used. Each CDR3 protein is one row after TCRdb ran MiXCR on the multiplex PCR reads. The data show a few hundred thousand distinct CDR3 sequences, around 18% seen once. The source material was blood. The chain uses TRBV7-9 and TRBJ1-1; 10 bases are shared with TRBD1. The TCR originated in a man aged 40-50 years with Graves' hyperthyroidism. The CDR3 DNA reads TGTGCCAGCAGCCTTTGGGACAGGGGCTCTGAAGCTTTCTTT. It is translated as CASSLWDRGSEAFF.